Here is one T cell receptor beta chain with its context. Its antigen is still unknown. The entry originates in a study of shared clonotypes between healthy human individuals. Findings and limits, study-wide: Non-shared clonotypes had lower generation probabilities than clonotypes shared by all four sorted-subset donors.

CDR3 size: 14 residues. Trimming took off 5 bases at V and 1 base at J, with 11 bases between the two ends. Germline assignment: CDR1 SGHTA and CDR2 FQGNSA. The CD4+ fraction was divided into a CD45RA+ naive subset and a CD45RA-negative memory subset. Several immunoSEQ plates held equal portions of the genomic DNA taken from each subset. Clones were sequenced by immunoSEQ multiplex PCR, and TCRdb holds only the in-frame ones, with some missing. This sample has more than 2 million clones, with 85% to 95% found just once. The chain joins TRBV7-2 to TRBJ1-1; D not certain. This clonotype was obtained from a man younger than 30 in good health. The sequenced sample consisted of naive CD4+ T cells sorted from blood. Subset in this sample: CD45RA+ positively selected. Here the CDR3 DNA reads TGTGCCAGCAGCGCAATTCCCGGGAACACTGAAGCTTTCTTT. It encodes CASSAIPGNTEAFF.